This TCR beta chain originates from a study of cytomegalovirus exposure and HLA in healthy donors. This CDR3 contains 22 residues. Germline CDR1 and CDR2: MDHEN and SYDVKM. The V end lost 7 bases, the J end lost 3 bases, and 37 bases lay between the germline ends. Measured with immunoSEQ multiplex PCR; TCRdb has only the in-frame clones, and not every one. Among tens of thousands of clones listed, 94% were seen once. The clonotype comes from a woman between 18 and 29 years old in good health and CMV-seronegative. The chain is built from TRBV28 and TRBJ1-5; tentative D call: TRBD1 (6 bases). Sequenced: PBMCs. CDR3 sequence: CASTSHPLQGQGAFNFNQPQHF. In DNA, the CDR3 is TGTGCCAGCACCTCCCATCCATTACAGGGACAAGGGGCTTTTAATTTCAATCAGCCCCAGCATTTT.